Listed here are 22 T cell receptor beta chains from one sample, sequenced in a study of breast tumors, draining lymph nodes, adjacent tissues. Samples came from axillary lymph nodes draining the breast cancer. One entry per CDR3 protein, called by TCRdb with MiXCR from the multiplex PCR reads. The sample has under 300,000 distinct CDR3 sequences; less than 40% are singletons. Material: axillary lymph node tissue. The receptors stem from a female donor with breast cancer. Some clones in this sample may be carry-over from other donors' samples.

CDR3 residues: CSATIAGGPRNEQFF. CDR3 sequence (DNA): TGCAGTGCTACTATAGCGGGAGGGCCCCGGAATGAGCAGTTCTTC. The rearrangement uses TRBV20-1 and TRBJ2-1, with 11 bases matching TRBD2. This CDR3 is built from 15 residues. V lost 4 bases and J lost 7; bases outside the gene matches: 9. Germline lookup yields CDR1 DFQATT and CDR2 SNEGSKA (reference sequence).

A word on this clonotype: It may be a read error: a sequence one base away is much more abundant. This sequence joins TRBV10-2 and TRBJ2-1; D unclear. Trimming stripped 7 bases from V and 3 bases from J, with 13 bases between. Germline V gives CDR1 WSHSY, CDR2 SAAADI. The CDR3 totals 14 residues. CDR3 nucleotides: TGCGCCAGCACGGACCCAGGAGACTACAATGAGCAGTTCTTC. It specifies CASTDPGDYNEQFF.

This clonotype was observed at least ten times. This rearrangement joins TRBV7-9 to TRBJ2-3, with 9 nucleotides matching TRBD2. Trimming at V came to 3 bases and at J to 0 bases, leaving 4 bases not matched to a gene. The CDR3 is made up of 16 amino acids. Per the germline V gene, CDR1 is SEHNR and CDR2 is FQNEAQ (reference sequence). The CDR3 is CASSLGGGGSTDTQYF. The CDR3 region has the DNA TGTGCCAGCAGCTTGGGCGGGGGGGGGAGCACAGATACGCAGTATTTT. Filled out from reference TRBV7-9 and TRBJ2-3, the complete variable domain reads DTGVSQNPRHKITKRGQNVTFRCDPISEHNRLYWYRQTLGQGPEFLTYFQNEAQLEKSRLLSDRFSAERPKGSFSTLEIQRTEQGDSAMYLCASSLGGGGSTDTQYFGPGTRLTVL.

The chain employs TRBV6-6 and TRBJ1-4, with D maybe TRBD1 (6 bases). Germline V gene lookup returns CDR1 MNHNY and CDR2 SVGAGI (reference sequence). V was clipped by 2 bases and J by 4 bases, with 8 bases between them. This CDR3 region has 14 residues. The CDR3 sequence: CASSYGTSNEKLFF. CDR3 DNA: TGTGCCAGCAGTTACGGGACAAGTAATGAAAAACTGTTTTTT.

This clonotype was observed many times. The chain links TRBV20-1 to TRBJ2-1, with D perhaps given as TRBD1 or TRBD2 (5 bases each). Germline-derived CDR1 and CDR2 are DFQATT and SNEGSKA (reference sequence). The CDR3 loop spans 15 amino acids. The germline V and J ends were trimmed by 0 bases and 8 bases, with 17 bases remaining between them. The CDR3 DNA reads TGCAGTGCTAGAGAGCCCCGTGCCGGGGCCTATGAGCAGTTCTTC. Its translation: CSAREPRAGAYEQFF.

As concerns this clonotype: This may come from a read error, since a much larger clone is one base off. The chain is built from TRBV13 and TRBJ2-6, with TRBD1 matching over 8 bases. The CDR3 is 19 residues long. V shed 5 bases and J 1 base; nucleotides not matched to a gene: 13. Germline-derived CDR1 and CDR2 are PRHDT and FYEKMQ (reference sequence). This CDR3 reads CASSEPIGTGVSGANVLTF. CDR3 nucleotides: TGTGCCAGCAGCGAGCCTATTGGGACAGGAGTATCTGGGGCCAACGTCCTGACTTTC.

V and J are TRBV11-2 and TRBJ1-2, with 9 bases lining up with TRBD1. V gave up 3 bases and J gave up 4 bases; unmatched junction bases: 6. The CDR3 loop spans 15 amino acids. Germline CDR1 SGHAT, CDR2 FQNNGV. This CDR3 reads CASSLTRQGGYGYTF. The CDR3 bases are TGTGCCAGCAGCTTGACGCGACAGGGGGGCTATGGCTACACCTTC.

This clonotype was recorded many times. The chain joins TRBV6-5 to TRBJ1-2; 8 bases fit TRBD1. There are 14 residues in the CDR3. With 2 bases clipped from V and 5 bases from J, the junction kept 4 bases outside the gene matches. The germline V gene has CDR1 MNHEY and CDR2 SVGAGI. The CDR3: CASSYGQGRYGYTF. The DNA for the CDR3 is TGTGCCAGCAGTTACGGACAGGGCCGGTATGGCTACACCTTC.

Ten or more counts support this clonotype. The chain recombines TRBV2 with TRBJ2-1; D uncertain. The V gene lost 2 bases and the J gene lost 5 bases, with 7 bases spanning the gap. Germline CDR1 is SNHLY and CDR2 is FYNNEI. The CDR3 is 13 amino acids. CDR3 DNA sequence: TGTGCCAGCAGTGAATTCCGGGACAATGAGCAGTTCTTC. Its protein is CASSEFRDNEQFF.

This clonotype was seen at least ten times. CDR3: CSARDYGTYTGELFF. In DNA form, the CDR3 reads TGCAGTGCTAGAGACTATGGGACCTACACCGGGGAGCTGTTTTTT. This chain uses TRBV20-1 with TRBJ2-2; D is perhaps TRBD1 or TRBD2 (5 bases each). The CDR3 runs to 15 residues. Germline assignment: CDR1 DFQATT and CDR2 SNEGSKA (reference sequence). The V and J ends lost 0 bases and 3 bases respectively, with 11 bases between them.

Turning to this clonotype: A read error may account for a junction end that differs from germline. This chain joins TRBV7-3 and TRBJ2-1, with 9 bases matching TRBD2. Germline CDR1 and CDR2: SGHTA and FQGTGA. The CDR3 totals 15 residues. The DNA of the CDR3 is TGTGCCAGCAGCCGGGGGCGGGGGGGTAGCCATGAGCAGCTCTTC. This sequence encodes CASSRGRGGSHEQLF.

This clonotype came up many times. V usage is TRBV12-3 or TRBV12-4 and J usage is TRBJ2-1; D remains unclear. Trimming cost V 5 bases and J 9 bases, with 17 bases left between them. This CDR3 region has 14 residues. The CDR3 spells CASSPSPAGGEQFF. The CDR3 bases are TGTGCCAGCAGTCCATCTCCTGCCGGTGGTGAGCAGTTCTTC.

The rearrangement joins TRBV15 to TRBJ1-2, with a weak D call TRBD1 (6 bases). V gave up 3 bases and J gave up 6 bases, with 14 bases separating them. The CDR3 spans 14 residues. Germline assignment: CDR1 LNHNV and CDR2 YYDKDF (reference sequence). CDR3 bases: TGTGCCACCAGCAGGGTTTCACAGGGAAATGGCTACACCTTC. Protein sequence: CATSRVSQGNGYTF.

This clonotype was seen at least ten times. V and J are TRBV7-9 and TRBJ2-7; D may match TRBD1 or TRBD2 (6 bases each). Trimming stripped 5 bases from V and 2 bases from J, with 16 bases between. This CDR3 is 15 amino acids long. Per the germline V gene, CDR1 is SEHNR and CDR2 is FQNEAQ (reference sequence). The CDR3 here is CASSPLGGGAYEQYF. The CDR3 bases are TGTGCCAGCAGCCCCCTAGGGGGAGGAGCCTACGAGCAGTACTTC.

The sample holds many counts of this clonotype. CDR3 sequence: CASSQWQIQETQYF. The DNA for the CDR3 is TGTGCCAGCAGCCAATGGCAGATCCAAGAGACCCAGTACTTC. V usage is TRBV3-1 and J usage is TRBJ2-5; no clear D gene. Trimming removed 2 bases from V and 1 base from J, with 8 bases in between. The CDR3 runs to 14 residues. Germline V CDR1 and CDR2: LGHDT, YNNKEL (reference sequence).

This clonotype was picked up many times. In DNA form, the CDR3 reads TGTGCCAGCAGCCAAACCGTGGGAGCCGGGGAGCTGTTTTTT. Translation gives CASSQTVGAGELFF. J is TRBJ2-2 and V is TRBV7-6, with a weak D call TRBD2 (5 bases). Between the trimmed V and J ends, which lost 5 bases and 6 bases, there was a span of 13 bases. Germline CDR1 is SGHVS and CDR2 is FNYEAQ. The CDR3 totals 14 residues.

This clonotype was recorded only once. J is TRBJ1-5 and V is TRBV20-1, with D possibly matching TRBD1 (5 bases). Germline values: CDR1 DFQATT, CDR2 SNEGSKA (reference sequence). V was trimmed by 3 bases and J by 7 bases, leaving 16 bases between them. The CDR3 runs to 14 residues. The CDR3 protein is CSARGGLARQPQHF. In nucleotides, the CDR3 is TGCAGTGCTAGGGGGGGTTTGGCACGGCAGCCCCAGCATTTT.

Concerning this clonotype itself: This may arise from a read error, as a much more abundant clone is one base away. The CDR3 loop is CASSQDTNNGQFF. DNA of the CDR3: TGCGCCAGCAGTCAGGACACTAACAATGGGCAGTTCTTC. The chain uses TRBV10-1 and TRBJ2-1; a possible D gene is TRBD1 (5 bases). This CDR3 is 13 amino acids long. Germline CDR1 is WNHNN and CDR2 is SYGVQD (reference sequence).

This sequence joins TRBV7-9 and TRBJ2-2, with 12 bases lining up with TRBD1. Germline CDR1 SEHNR, CDR2 FQNEAQ (reference sequence). This CDR3 has 17 amino acids. After removal of 5 bases from V and 7 bases from J, the junction contained 11 bases not matched to a gene. The CDR3 region has the DNA TGTGCCAGCAGCCCTGTCCCGGGACAGGGGGCAAGCGGGGAGCTGTTTTTT. Protein sequence: CASSPVPGQGASGELFF.

Notes on this clonotype: A read error may be the cause here, since a much bigger clone is one base away. The V call is TRBV5-5, the J call TRBJ2-2; TRBD1 matches at 9 bases. The CDR3 loop spans 16 amino acids. Germline assignment: CDR1 SGHKS and CDR2 YYEKEE (reference sequence). CDR3 loop: CVSSLGDRGSTGELFF. DNA of the CDR3: TGCGTCAGCAGCTTGGGAGACAGGGGGTCCACCGGGGAGCTGTTTTTT.

This clonotype was seen repeatedly, ten times or more. The chain is built from TRBV7-6 and TRBJ2-6, with 8 nucleotides matching TRBD2. From germline, CDR1 is SGHVS and CDR2 FNYEAQ. This CDR3 spans 18 amino acids. J gave up 3 bases and V 5 bases, and 12 bases lay outside the gene matches. CDR3: CASSAQYAGGGGANVLTF. CDR3 nucleotide sequence: TGTGCCAGCAGCGCGCAATATGCGGGGGGTGGTGGGGCCAACGTCCTGACTTTC.

This clonotype was counted many times. The chain couples TRBV5-8 to TRBJ1-6, with 7 bases identical to TRBD1. Germline CDR1 is SGHTS and CDR2 is YDEGEE. The CDR3 loop spans 14 amino acids. V dropped 4 bases and J dropped 6; count of bases not matched to a gene: 4. The CDR3 DNA sequence: TGTGCCAGCAGCGGGACAGCTTCTAATTCACCCCTCCACTTT. It specifies CASSGTASNSPLHF.